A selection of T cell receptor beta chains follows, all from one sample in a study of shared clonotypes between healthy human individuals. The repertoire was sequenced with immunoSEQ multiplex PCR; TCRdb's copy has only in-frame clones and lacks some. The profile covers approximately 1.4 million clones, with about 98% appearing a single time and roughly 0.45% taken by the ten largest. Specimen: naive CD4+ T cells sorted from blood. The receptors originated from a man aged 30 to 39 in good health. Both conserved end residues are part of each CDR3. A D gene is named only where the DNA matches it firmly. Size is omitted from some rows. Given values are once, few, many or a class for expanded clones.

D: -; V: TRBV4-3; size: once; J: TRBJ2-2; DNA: TGCGCCAGCAGCCAAGTGGGGCTCATCACCGGGGAGCTGTTTTTT; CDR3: CASSQVGLITGELFF
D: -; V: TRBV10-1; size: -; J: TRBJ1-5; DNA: TGCGCCAGCAGTAGAAGGCTGGGACTGGACAATCAGCCCCAGCATTTT; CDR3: CASSRRLGLDNQPQHF
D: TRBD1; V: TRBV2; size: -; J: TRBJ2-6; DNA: TGTGCCAGCAGTGTTATATGGGACAGAGTAACCTCTGGGGCCAACGTCCTGACTTTC; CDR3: CASSVIWDRVTSGANVLTF
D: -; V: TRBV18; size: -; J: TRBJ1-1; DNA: TGTGCCAGCTCACCTAGTACCTTCGGGACTGAAGCTTTCTTT; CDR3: CASSPSTFGTEAFF
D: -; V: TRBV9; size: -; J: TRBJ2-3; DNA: TGTGCCAGCAGCCCCCTCCCCGCAGATACGCAGTATTTT; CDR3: CASSPLPADTQYF
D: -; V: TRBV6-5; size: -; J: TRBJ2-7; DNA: TGTGCCAGCAGACCTAGTGGGGGGACCTACGAGCAGTACTTC; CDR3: CASRPSGGTYEQYF
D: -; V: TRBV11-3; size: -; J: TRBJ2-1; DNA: TGTGCCAGCAGCTTAGGGGCTAGCTATATCAATGAGCAGTTCTTC; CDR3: CASSLGASYINEQFF
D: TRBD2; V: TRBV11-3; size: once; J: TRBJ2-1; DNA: TGTGCCAGCAGCTTCGGGACTAGCGGGAGTAATGAGCAGTTCTTC; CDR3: CASSFGTSGSNEQFF
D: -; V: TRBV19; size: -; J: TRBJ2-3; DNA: TGTGCCAGTAGTCTTGGCAGGGAGAGGGCAGATACGCAGTATTTT; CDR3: CASSLGRERADTQYF
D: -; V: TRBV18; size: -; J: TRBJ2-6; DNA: TGTGCCAGCTCACCTAGAGGTGGACGTAACTCTGGGGCCAACGTCCTGACTTTC; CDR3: CASSPRGGRNSGANVLTF
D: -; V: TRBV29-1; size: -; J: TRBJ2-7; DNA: TGCAGCGTTGGGCTTTCCTACGAGCAGTACTTC; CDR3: CSVGLSYEQYF
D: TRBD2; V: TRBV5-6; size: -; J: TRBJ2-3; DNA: TGTGCCAGCAGCCGACCGGGACTAGCGGGAGGGGGGAGCACAGATACGCAGTATTTT; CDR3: CASSRPGLAGGGSTDTQYF
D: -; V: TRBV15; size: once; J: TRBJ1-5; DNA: TGTGCCACCAGCAGAGTAGGGCCAGGGCCTGACCGAGGTCAGCCCCAGCATTTT; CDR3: CATSRVGPGPDRGQPQHF
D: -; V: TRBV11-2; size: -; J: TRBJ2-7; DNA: TGTGCCAGCAGCTTACGGTCCGTTACCCAACCCCCCTACGAGCAGTACTTC; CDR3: CASSLRSVTQPPYEQYF
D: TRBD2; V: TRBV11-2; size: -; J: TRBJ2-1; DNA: TGTGCCAGCAGCCCCACTAGCGGCGTTGGGCACAATGAGCAGTTCTTC; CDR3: CASSPTSGVGHNEQFF
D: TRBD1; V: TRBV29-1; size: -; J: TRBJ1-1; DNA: TGCAGCGTTACCAGACAGGGAGCCACTGAAGCTTTCTTT; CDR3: CSVTRQGATEAFF
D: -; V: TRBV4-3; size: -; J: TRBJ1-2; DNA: TGCGCCAGCAGCCAAGATCTAGGTTATGGCTACACCTTC; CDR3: CASSQDLGYGYTF
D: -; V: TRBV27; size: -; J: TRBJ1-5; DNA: TGTGCCAGCAGTAGTTATTCAGGGATTAGCAATCAGCCCCAGCATTTT; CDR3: CASSSYSGISNQPQHF
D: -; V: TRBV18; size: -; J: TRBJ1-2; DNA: TGTGCCAGCTCATACCAACGGACTAACTATGGCTACACCTTC; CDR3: CASSYQRTNYGYTF
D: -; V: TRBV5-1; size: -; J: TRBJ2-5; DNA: TGCGCCAGCAGCTTAGGACGGGATGAGACCCAGTACTTC; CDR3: CASSLGRDETQYF
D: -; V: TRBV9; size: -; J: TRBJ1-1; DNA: TGTGCCAGCAGCGCAACAGGGACCCTCAGCCTGGCTTTCTTT; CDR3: CASSATGTLSLAFF
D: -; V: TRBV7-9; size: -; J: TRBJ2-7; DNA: TGTGCCAGCAGCTCGGGACACGGGCTGAGGGAGCAGTACTTC; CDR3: CASSSGHGLREQYF
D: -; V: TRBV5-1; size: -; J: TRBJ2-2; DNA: TGCGCCAGCAGCTTGCCAGCGGTCCCGACTTCGAACACCGGGGAGCTGTTTTTT; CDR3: CASSLPAVPTSNTGELFF
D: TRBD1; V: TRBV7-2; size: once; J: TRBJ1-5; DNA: TGTGCCAGCAGCTTAGACCGAGGACAGGGAAGGCCCCAGCATTTT; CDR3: CASSLDRGQGRPQHF
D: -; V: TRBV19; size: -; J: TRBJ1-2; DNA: TGTGCCAGTATTGGGATTGGTGAAGACAACTATGGCTACACCTTC; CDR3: CASIGIGEDNYGYTF
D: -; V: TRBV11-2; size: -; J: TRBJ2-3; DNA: TGTGCCAGCAGCTTAGGGAGGGAAGATACGCAGTATTTT; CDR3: CASSLGREDTQYF
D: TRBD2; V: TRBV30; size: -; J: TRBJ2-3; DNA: TGTGCCTGGAGGGGCTCTAGCGGGAGATTCACAGATACGCAGTATTTT; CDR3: CAWRGSSGRFTDTQYF
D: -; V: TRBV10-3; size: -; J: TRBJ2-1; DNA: TGTGCCATCAGTGTACTTTCGGGAGTCTCCTACAATGAGCAGTTCTTC; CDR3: CAISVLSGVSYNEQFF
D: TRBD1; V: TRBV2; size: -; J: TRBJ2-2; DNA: TGTGCCAGCAGTGGGACAGGGGTCACCGGGGAGCTGTTTTTT; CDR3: CASSGTGVTGELFF
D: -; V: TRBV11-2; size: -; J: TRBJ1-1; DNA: TGTGCCAGCAGCCCTTGGAGGCGAGGCCGACGAGGGGCCAAGGAAGCTTTCTTT; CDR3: CASSPWRRGRRGAKEAFF
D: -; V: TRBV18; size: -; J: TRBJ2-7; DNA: TGTGCCAGCTCACCACCGATGGAGGGGTGGGACGAGCAGTACTTC; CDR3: CASSPPMEGWDEQYF
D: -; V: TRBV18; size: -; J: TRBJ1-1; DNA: TGTGCCAGCTCAGGGATGGCTGAAGCTTTCTTT; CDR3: CASSGMAEAFF
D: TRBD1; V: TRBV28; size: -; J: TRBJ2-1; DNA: TGTGCCAGCAGTTTATCGACAGGGGGTACGTATGAGCAGTTCTTC; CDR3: CASSLSTGGTYEQFF
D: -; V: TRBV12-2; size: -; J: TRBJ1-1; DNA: TGTGCAAGTCGCTTAGGGATGCAGGGGGCGCGGGGTTACACTGAAGCTTTCTTT; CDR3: CASRLGMQGARGYTEAFF
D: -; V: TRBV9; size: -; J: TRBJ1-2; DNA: TGTGCCAGCAGCGTAGATCATATGGAGGGGGTCCCGCTCTTC; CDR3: CASSVDHMEGVPLF
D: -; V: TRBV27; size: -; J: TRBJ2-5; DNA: TGTGCCAGCAGTCACCCAGGGGATAGGGAGACCCAGTACTTC; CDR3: CASSHPGDRETQYF
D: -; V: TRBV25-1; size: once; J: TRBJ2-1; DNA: TGTGCCAGCAGTGAAGTAGGACAGTTGTACAATGAGCAGTTCTTC; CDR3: CASSEVGQLYNEQFF
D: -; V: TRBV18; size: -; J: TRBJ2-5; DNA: TGTGCCAGCTCACCCCCAAGCAGGGTAGGAGAGACCCAGTACTTC; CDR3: CASSPPSRVGETQYF
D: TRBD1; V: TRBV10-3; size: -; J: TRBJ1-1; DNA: TGTGCCATCAGGGGGGACAGGGAAACTGAAGCTTTCTTT; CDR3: CAIRGDRETEAFF
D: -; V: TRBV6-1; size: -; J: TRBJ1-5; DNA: TGTGCCAGCAGTCCCCGTTCGTATCAGCCCCAGCATTTT; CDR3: CASSPRSYQPQHF
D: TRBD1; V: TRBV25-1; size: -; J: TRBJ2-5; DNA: TGTGCCAGCAGGGGGACAGGGAGGCAAGAGACCCAGTACTTC; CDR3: CASRGTGRQETQYF
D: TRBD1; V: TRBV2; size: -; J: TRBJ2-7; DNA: TGTGCCAGCACTGGACAGGGATCTCACTTCGAGCAGTACTTC; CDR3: CASTGQGSHFEQYF
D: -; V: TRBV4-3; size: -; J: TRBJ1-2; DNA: TGCGCCAGCAGCCAATGGGGCCTTACAGGCCCCGACGGCTATGGCTACACCTTC; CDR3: CASSQWGLTGPDGYGYTF
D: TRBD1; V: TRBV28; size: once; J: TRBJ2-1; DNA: TGTGCCAGCAGTTCCGACAGGGTGAGCAATGAGCAGTTCTTC; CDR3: CASSSDRVSNEQFF